This T cell receptor beta chain was recovered during a study of T cell responses to AZD1222 COVID-19 vaccine. The study, taken as a whole, reports: The study sampled repertoires only after the peak T cell response. Close to half of spike-specific TCRs reportedly recognize unmutated variant regions.

Sequencing used immunoSEQ multiplex PCR; TCRdb keeps in-frame clones, though not all of them. In the table there are roughly 150,000 clones, 80% to 95% of which are singletons. Germline CDR1 SGHKS, CDR2 YYEKEE (reference sequence). The length of the CDR3 is 12 residues. V was trimmed by 7 bases and J by 4 bases, leaving 9 bases between them. This clone occurred once. Its specificity is unknown. Sample: peripheral blood, taken on day 0 of AZD1222 vaccination. V usage is TRBV5-5 and J usage is TRBJ1-3; D gene uncertain. This receptor was identified in an adult in good health. CDR3 loop: CASWEQGNTIYF. The CDR3 DNA is TGTGCCAGCTGGGAACAGGGAAACACCATATATTTT.